This TCR beta chain was observed in a study of T cell repertoires in cytomegalovirus infection. Trimming took off 3 bases at V and 4 bases at J, with 10 bases between the two ends. This CDR3 region has 13 residues. In germline, CDR1 is DFQATT, CDR2 SNEGSKA (reference sequence). TCRdb ran MiXCR on the reads and lists one entry per CDR3 protein. The repertoire has approximately 310,000 distinct CDR3 sequences, about 25% of them found once; the top ten carry about an eighth. This clonotype was seen a handful of times. Its target is unknown. The clonotype comes from a human donor in good health (CMV status not recorded). Some clones in this sample may be carry-over from other donors' samples. The rearrangement joins TRBV20-1 to TRBJ2-1; D possibly corresponds to TRBD1 (5 bases). The sequencing used cultured PBMCs, collected from culture after CMV antigen stimulation. The CDR3 sequence: CSARADKYNEQFF. The CDR3 DNA sequence: TGCAGTGCTAGGGCGGACAAATACAATGAGCAGTTCTTC.